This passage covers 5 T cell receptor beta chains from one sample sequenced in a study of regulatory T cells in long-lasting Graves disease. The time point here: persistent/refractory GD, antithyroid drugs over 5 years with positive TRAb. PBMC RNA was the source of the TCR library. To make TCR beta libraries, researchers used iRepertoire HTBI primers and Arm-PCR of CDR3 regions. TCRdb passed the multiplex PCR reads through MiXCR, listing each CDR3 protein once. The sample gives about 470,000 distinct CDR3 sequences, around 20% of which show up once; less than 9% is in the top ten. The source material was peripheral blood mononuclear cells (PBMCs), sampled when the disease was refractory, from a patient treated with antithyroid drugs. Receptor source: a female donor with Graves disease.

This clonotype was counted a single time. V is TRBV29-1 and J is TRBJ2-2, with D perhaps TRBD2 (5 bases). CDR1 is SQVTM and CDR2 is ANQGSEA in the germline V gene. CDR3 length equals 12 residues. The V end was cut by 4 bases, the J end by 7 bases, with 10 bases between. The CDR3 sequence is CSVAAGLGELFF. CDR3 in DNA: TGCAGCGTTGCAGCCGGACTCGGGGAGCTGTTTTTT.

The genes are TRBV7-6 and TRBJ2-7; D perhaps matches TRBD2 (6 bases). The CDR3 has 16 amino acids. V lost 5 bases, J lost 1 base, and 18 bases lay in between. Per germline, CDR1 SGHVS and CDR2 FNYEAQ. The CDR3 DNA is TGTGCCAGCAGCCGCCACACTAGCTCCAATTCCTACGAGCAGTACTTC. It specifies CASSRHTSSNSYEQYF.

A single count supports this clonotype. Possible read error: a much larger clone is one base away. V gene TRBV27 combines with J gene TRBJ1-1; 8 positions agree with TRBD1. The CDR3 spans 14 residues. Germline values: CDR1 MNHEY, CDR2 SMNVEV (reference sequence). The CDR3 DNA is TGTGCCTGCAGTTCGGGACAGGTGAACACTGAAGCTTTCTTT. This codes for CACSSGQVNTEAFF.

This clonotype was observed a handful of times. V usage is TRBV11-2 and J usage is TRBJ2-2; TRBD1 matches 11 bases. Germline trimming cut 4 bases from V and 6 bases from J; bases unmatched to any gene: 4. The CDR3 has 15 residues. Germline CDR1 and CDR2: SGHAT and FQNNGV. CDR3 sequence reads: CASSWGQGGPGELFF. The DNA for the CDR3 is TGTGCCAGCAGCTGGGGACAGGGGGGCCCCGGGGAGCTGTTTTTT.

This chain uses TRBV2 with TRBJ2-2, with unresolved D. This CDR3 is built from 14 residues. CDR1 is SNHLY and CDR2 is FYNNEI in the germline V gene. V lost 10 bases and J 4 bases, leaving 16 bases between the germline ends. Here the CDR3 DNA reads TGTGCCACCCCTGACACAACGAGCACCGGGGAGCTGTTTTTT. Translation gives CATPDTTSTGELFF.